The 7 T cell receptor beta chains listed next were all sequenced from one sample in a study of immune aging and cytomegalovirus after organ transplant (dated by TCRdb to about 2021). Sample time point, as interpreted from the label and publication: five sample-tagged time points from pre-transplant (day -1) to day 368 post-transplant, pooled. Their recognized antigens are unknown. Libraries were built with single-cell sequencing. The sequencer listed for this sample is Illumina NovaSeq 6000. The BD Rhapsody Targeted mRNA and AbSeq Reagent Kit was used in a microwell format for cell capture and library preparation. Using fastp trimming at Q25 and MiXCR clonotype assembly, TCRdb reanalyzed the public sequencing data and kept in-frame beta chains. Each entry merges the rows of one CDR3 protein and shows their most common DNA and genes. Present in this sample are tens of thousands of distinct CDR3 sequences, about a third of which were seen just once. The leading ten clones occupy about 25% of the sample.

The sequencing here drew on CMV peptide-activated CD4+ and CD8+ T cells sorted from blood, taken at five time points, pooled. The cell subset or site label for this specimen denotes: sorted CD8+CD137+ and CD4+CD154+ T cells after about 11 h CMV IE-1 peptide stimulation. The receptors derive from a female donor who had a heart transplant and CMV viremia.

The chain has TRBV6-5 and TRBJ2-1, with 7 bases matching TRBD1. The germline V gene has CDR1 MNHEY and CDR2 SVGAGI. CDR3 length: 14 amino acids. Unmatched junction bases numbered 12, after V lost 7 bases and J lost 9 bases. The CDR3 sequence is CASTTRGPTGEQFF. CDR3 sequence (DNA): TGTGCCAGCACCACAAGGGGGCCGACGGGTGAGCAGTTCTTC.

The chain uses TRBV6-4 and TRBJ2-3; 7 bases line up with TRBD2. V was pared by 3 bases and J by 4 bases, with 10 bases of the junction left unmatched. This CDR3 is built from 16 residues. Germline CDR1 MRHNA, CDR2 SNTAGT. CDR3 sequence reads: CASSERRSREADTQYF. The CDR3, as DNA: TGTGCCAGCAGTGAACGACGCTCCCGGGAGGCAGATACGCAGTATTTT.

This clonotype appeared many times. The chain couples TRBV5-6 to TRBJ1-1; TRBD1 aligns across 9 bases. From germline, CDR1 is SGHDT and CDR2 YYEEEE. The trim removed 2 bases at V and 0 bases at J, leaving 5 bases unmatched. The CDR3 loop spans 16 amino acids. This CDR3 is CASSFGTGSVNTEAFF. The DNA of the CDR3 is TGTGCCAGCAGCTTCGGGACAGGGTCAGTGAACACTGAAGCTTTCTTT. The variable domain in full, completed from reference TRBV5-6 and TRBJ1-1, reads DAGVTQSPTHLIKTRGQQVTLRCSPKSGHDTVSWYQQALGQGPQFIFQYYEEEERQRGNFPDRFSGHQFPNYSSELNVNALLLGDSALYLCASSFGTGSVNTEAFFGQGTRLTVV.

This clonotype was detected many times. The chain has TRBV5-1 and TRBJ2-5; D unclear. Germline V lookup: CDR1 SGHRS, CDR2 YFSETQ. V shed 4 bases and J shed 4 bases, with 5 bases lying between them. The CDR3 length is 11 residues. This CDR3 is CASSVGETQYF. The CDR3 coding sequence is TGCGCCAGCAGCGTTGGAGAGACCCAGTACTTC. The complete variable domain, with remaining parts taken from reference TRBV5-1 and TRBJ2-5, reads KAGVTQTPRYLIKTRGQQVTLSCSPISGHRSVSWYQQTPGQGLQFLFEYFSETQRNKGNFPGRFSGRQFSNSRSEMNVSTLELGDSALYLCASSVGETQYFGPGTRLLVL.

A single count supports this clonotype. Germline and junction disagree at one end, which may indicate a read error. V usage is TRBV6-2 or TRBV6-3 and J usage is TRBJ2-7; 13 nucleotides align to TRBD2. This CDR3 is 16 amino acids long. Germline loops: CDR1 MNHEY, CDR2 SVGEGT. The CDR3 DNA reads as TGTGCCAGCAGTTACGGGACTAGCGGGGATCCCTACGAGCGGTACTTC. Translating it yields CASSYGTSGDPYERYF.

The J gene is TRBJ2-7, the V gene TRBV6-2 or TRBV6-3, with 11 bases lining up with TRBD1. The CDR3 contains 16 residues. The germline gives CDR1 MNHEY, CDR2 SVGEGT. V trimming: 6 bases; J trimming: 2 bases; junction bases outside the gene matches: 9. CDR3: CASRPKPGQGAYEQYF. DNA for the CDR3: TGTGCCAGCAGGCCCAAACCGGGACAGGGGGCCTACGAGCAGTACTTC.

This clonotype was seen a single time. The chain recombines TRBV7-9 with TRBJ2-7, with TRBD1 matching over 8 bases. Germline V CDR1 and CDR2: SEHNR, FQNEAQ (reference sequence). There are 15 residues in the CDR3. V was pared by 5 bases and J by 3 bases, with 9 bases of the junction left unmatched. CDR3 sequence: CASSGSGTGDYEQYF. CDR3 in DNA: TGTGCCAGCAGCGGATCCGGGACAGGAGACTACGAGCAGTACTTC.